This T cell receptor (beta chain) was sequenced for a study of monozygotic twins with inflammatory bowel disease. The germline V gene has CDR1 DFQATT and CDR2 SNEGSKA (reference sequence). This CDR3 has 14 amino acids. For each CDR3 protein, TCRdb gives one entry from its re-call of the 5' RACE reads, without DNA. The listing contains around 380,000 distinct CDR3 sequences. The J gene is TRBJ1-5, the V gene TRBV20-1. The sequence came from a human donor with ulcerative colitis or Crohn's disease, or a healthy co-twin of an affected twin (not recorded which). Sequencing was done on a sample of blood. CDR3 protein: CSAGEGQGGQPQHF.